This TCR beta chain was captured by sequencing in a study of spatial heterogeneity in lung cancer. Study observations and caveats: The appearance of ubiquitous expanded tumor TCRs in blood was greater at resection than follow-up.

TCRdb analysed the 5' RACE reads with MiXCR anew, one entry per CDR3 protein. This table holds 20,000 to 25,000 distinct CDR3 sequences, 3% to 3.5% found once. Time point described: sample taken at primary tumor resection. Sequencing of whole RNA from tumor, nontumor lung or frozen PBMC involved no sorting. The V gene's germline CDR1 is DFQATT and CDR2 SNEGSKA (reference sequence). The germline V and J ends were trimmed by 6 bases and 5 bases, with 19 bases remaining between them. This CDR3 is built from 14 residues. In this sample, this clonotype turned up many times. Its cognate antigen is unknown. This clonotype was sampled from a female donor with early-stage non-small cell lung cancer. The chain joins TRBV20-1 to TRBJ2-5; TRBD2 might be the D (6 bases). This specimen was PBMCs, taken at surgery. As DNA, the CDR3 is TGCAGTGCCCCGGGCCCTACTAGCTGGGAGACCCAGTACTTC. Translating gives CSAPGPTSWETQYF.